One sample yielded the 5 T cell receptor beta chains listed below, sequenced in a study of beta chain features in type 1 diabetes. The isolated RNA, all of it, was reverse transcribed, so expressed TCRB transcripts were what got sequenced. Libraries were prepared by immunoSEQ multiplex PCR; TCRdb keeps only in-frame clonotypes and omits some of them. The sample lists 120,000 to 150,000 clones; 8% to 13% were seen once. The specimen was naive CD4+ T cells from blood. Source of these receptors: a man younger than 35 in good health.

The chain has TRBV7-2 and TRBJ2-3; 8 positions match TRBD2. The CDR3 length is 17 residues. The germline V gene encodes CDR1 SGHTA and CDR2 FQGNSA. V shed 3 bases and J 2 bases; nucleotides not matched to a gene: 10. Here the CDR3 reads CASSFTRLSGNTDTQYF. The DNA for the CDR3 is TGTGCCAGCAGCTTTACTAGGCTTAGCGGGAACACAGATACGCAGTATTTT.

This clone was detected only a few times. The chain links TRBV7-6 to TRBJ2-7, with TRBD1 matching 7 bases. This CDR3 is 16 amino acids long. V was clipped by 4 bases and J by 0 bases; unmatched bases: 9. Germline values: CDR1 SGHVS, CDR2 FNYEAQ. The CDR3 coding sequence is TGTGCCAGCAGCTCCACTCCGGGGACAGTCTCCTACGAGCAGTACTTC. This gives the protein CASSSTPGTVSYEQYF.

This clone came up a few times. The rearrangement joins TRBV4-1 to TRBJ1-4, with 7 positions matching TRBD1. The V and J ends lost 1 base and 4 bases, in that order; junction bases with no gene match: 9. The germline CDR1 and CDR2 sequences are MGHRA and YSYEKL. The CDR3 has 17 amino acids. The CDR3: CASSQALTGALNEKLFF. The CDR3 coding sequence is TGCGCCAGCAGCCAAGCGTTAACAGGGGCCCTTAATGAAAAACTGTTTTTT.

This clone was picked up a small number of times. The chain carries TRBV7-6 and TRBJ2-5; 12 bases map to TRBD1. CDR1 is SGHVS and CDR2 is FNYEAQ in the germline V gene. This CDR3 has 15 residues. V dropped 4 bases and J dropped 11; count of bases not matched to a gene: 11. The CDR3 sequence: CASSSVGTGGMEQYF. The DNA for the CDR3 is TGTGCCAGCAGCTCCGTCGGGACAGGGGGCATGGAGCAGTACTTC.

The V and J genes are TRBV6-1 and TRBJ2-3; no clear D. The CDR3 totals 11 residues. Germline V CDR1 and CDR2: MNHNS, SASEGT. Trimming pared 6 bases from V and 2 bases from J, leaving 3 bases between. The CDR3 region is CASRYTDTQYF. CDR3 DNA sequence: TGTGCCAGCAGGTACACAGATACGCAGTATTTT.